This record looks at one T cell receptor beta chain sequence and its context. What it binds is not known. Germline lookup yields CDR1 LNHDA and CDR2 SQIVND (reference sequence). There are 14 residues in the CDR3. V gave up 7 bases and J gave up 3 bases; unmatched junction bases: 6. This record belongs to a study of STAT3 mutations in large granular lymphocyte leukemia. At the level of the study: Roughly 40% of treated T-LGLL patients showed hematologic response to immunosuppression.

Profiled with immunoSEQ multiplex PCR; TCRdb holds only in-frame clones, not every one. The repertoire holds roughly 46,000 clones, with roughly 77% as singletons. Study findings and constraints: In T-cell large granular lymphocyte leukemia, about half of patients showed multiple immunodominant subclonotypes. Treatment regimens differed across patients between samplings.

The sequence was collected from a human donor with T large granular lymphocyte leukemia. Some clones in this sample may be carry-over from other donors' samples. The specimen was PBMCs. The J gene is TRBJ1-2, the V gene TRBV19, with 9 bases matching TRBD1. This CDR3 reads CASTRTGGDYGYTF. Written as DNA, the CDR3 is TGTGCCAGTACCCGAACAGGGGGCGACTATGGCTACACCTTC.